This T cell receptor beta chain was sequenced during a study of tumor-infiltrating lymphocytes in primary liver carcinoma. The wider study: By surgical resection, the patients were treated for their primary liver carcinoma. There were tumors of stage T1-T3 N0M0, each 4.2 to 10 cm across. Study findings and constraints: For tumor-adjacent and tumor-blood pairs, overlap was less than that seen for tumor region pairs.

RNA was extracted from whole blood without cell sorting, alongside germline DNA. This clonotype was counted many times. Its antigen remains unidentified. With a constant-region primer, TCR beta cDNA was made from 450 to 650 ng of total RNA. Sequencing libraries for TCR beta derived from three nested multiplex PCR rounds that used slightly modified ARM-PCR. Researchers ran the first two PCR rounds for 10 cycles each with TRBV1-TRBV30 forward primers and a C-beta reverse primer. One entry per CDR3 protein results from TCRdb running MiXCR on the multiplex PCR reads. The profile covers approximately 300,000 distinct CDR3 sequences, with 65% appearing a single time and around 9.5% taken by the ten largest. This CDR3 contains 11 residues. Germline CDR1 and CDR2: WSHSY and SAAADI. Trimming stripped 8 bases from V and 3 bases from J, with 7 bases between.

The sequencing input was peripheral blood. The chain links TRBV10-2 to TRBJ1-2; no definite D call. This receptor was obtained from a man aged 40-50 years with primary liver carcinoma and hepatitis B virus infection. The CDR3, as DNA: TGCGCCAGCGGCGACCACTATGGCTACACCTTC. Protein: CASGDHYGYTF.